This TCR beta chain was captured in a study of shared T cell receptors in the human thymus. The sample holds one count of this clone. Germline values: CDR1 MNHEY, CDR2 SMNVEV (reference sequence). V lost 6 bases, J lost 6 bases, and 3 bases stayed unmatched. This CDR3 comprises 12 residues. Clones were read by immunoSEQ multiplex PCR, and TCRdb kept only the in-frame ones, dropping some. There are 640,000 or so clones in the sample; 80% to 90% occur only once, and 0.0094% lies in the top ten. These records were also assigned to another study, of human thymus T cells.

Sequencing was done on a sample of thymocytes. The receptor comes from a boy under two years old with a congenital heart defect. The chain combines TRBV27 with TRBJ1-2; 8 bases agree with TRBD1. The CDR3 DNA reads TGTGCCAGCAGGGACAGGGCAAATGGCTACACCTTC. It specifies CASRDRANGYTF.